This T cell receptor (beta chain) originates from a study of T cells in Graves' hyperthyroidism and ophthalmopathy. From RNA transcripts, TCR beta CDR3 regions were amplified. The primer set for the first-round RT-PCR of the TCR CDR3 was HTBI. TCRdb re-derived calls from the multiplex PCR reads in MiXCR, one entry per CDR3 protein. There are some 340,000 distinct CDR3 sequences in the sample; roughly 13% occur only once, and 34% lies in the top ten. The study based diagnoses on clinical symptoms, serum thyroxine and TRAb, thyroid ultrasound and orbital computed tomography. Fresh peripheral blood, approximately 9.6 ml, yielded the PBMCs. The CDR3 contains 16 residues. Trimming stripped 6 bases from V and 0 bases from J, with 15 bases between. Germline values: CDR1 MGHRA, CDR2 YSYEKL.

This receptor was identified in a woman aged 40 to 50 with Graves' ophthalmopathy. The J gene is TRBJ2-1, the V gene TRBV4-1; no reliable D call. The sequencing sample was made of blood. CDR3 coding DNA: TGCGCCAGCAGTCCCCGTTTGGTAGACTCCTACAATGAGCAGTTCTTC. As protein: CASSPRLVDSYNEQFF.